Listed here are 11 T cell receptor beta chains from one sample, sequenced in a study of radiotherapy plus CTLA-4 blockade in lung cancer. This table comes from immunoSEQ multiplex PCR, and its TCRdb copy is limited to in-frame clones, with some not included. Among 55,000 to 85,000 clones listed, around 69% were seen once. The sample here was peripheral blood, taken from a patient treated with radiotherapy plus ipilimumab. Receptors originate from a human donor with non-small cell lung cancer whose response to radiotherapy plus ipilimumab could not be evaluated. Some clones in this sample may be carry-over from other donors' samples.

This chain connects TRBV15 to TRBJ2-7; the D gene is possibly TRBD1 (6 bases). Between the trimmed V and J ends, which lost 0 bases and 3 bases, there was a span of 15 bases. Germline V lookup: CDR1 LNHNV, CDR2 YYDKDF (reference sequence). This CDR3 contains 16 residues. The DNA for the CDR3 is TGTGCCACCAGCAGAGATCCGGCAGGGGTAAGCTACGAGCAGTACTTC. It encodes CATSRDPAGVSYEQYF. The full variable domain, rest sourced from reference TRBV15 and TRBJ2-7, is DAMVIQNPRYQVTQFGKPVTLSCSQTLNHNVMYWYQQKSSQAPKLLFHYYDKDFNNEADTPDNFQSRRPNTSFCFLDIRSPGLGDTAMYLCATSRDPAGVSYEQYFGPGTRLTVT.

V and J are TRBV6-1 and TRBJ2-7; a weak D match, TRBD2 (5 bases). The CDR3 length is 13 residues. The germline V and J ends were trimmed by 2 bases and 3 bases, with 8 bases remaining between them. In germline, CDR1 is MNHNS, CDR2 SASEGT. In DNA, the CDR3 is TGTGCCAGCAGTGAACGGAGGTTCTACGAGCAGTACTTC. It yields the protein CASSERRFYEQYF.

This sequence joins TRBV6-1 and TRBJ1-6; 10 bases align to TRBD1. With 0 bases clipped from V and 7 bases from J, the junction kept 3 bases outside the gene matches. The CDR3 length is 16 residues. CDR1 is MNHNS and CDR2 is SASEGT in the germline V gene. The CDR3 sequence is CASSEAGQGSNSPLHF. CDR3 nucleotides: TGTGCCAGCAGTGAAGCGGGACAGGGGAGCAATTCACCCCTCCACTTT.

This chain uses TRBV19 with TRBJ1-5; D may be TRBD1 (5 bases). Germline V gives CDR1 LNHDA, CDR2 SQIVND (reference sequence). V shed 7 bases and J shed 3 bases, with 22 bases lying between them. This CDR3 is built from 17 residues. The CDR3 region has the DNA TGTGCCAGTACCCGCGTGGTGCGGGGGGGGACCAATCAGCCCCAGCATTTT. This sequence encodes CASTRVVRGGTNQPQHF.

This clone was counted a single time. The CDR3 bases are TGCGCCAGCAGCTTCGAGGGCCTCAGCTCCTACAATGAGCAGTTCTTC. Translated, it gives CASSFEGLSSYNEQFF. The chain recombines TRBV5-1 with TRBJ2-1; the D gene is possibly TRBD2 (5 bases). The germline V gene encodes CDR1 SGHRS and CDR2 YFSETQ. The CDR3 has 16 amino acids. The V and J ends lost 2 bases and 0 bases respectively, with 12 bases between them.

This clone was seen only once. J is TRBJ1-1 and V is TRBV7-3, with TRBD1 matching over 7 bases. V dropped 2 bases and J dropped 1; count of bases not matched to a gene: 7. Germline loops: CDR1 SGHTA, CDR2 FQGTGA. This CDR3 is built from 16 residues. The CDR3 DNA is TGTGCCAGCAGCTTATATAGACAGGGTGCGAACACTGAAGCTTTCTTT. This gives the protein CASSLYRQGANTEAFF.

The rearrangement joins TRBV5-4 to TRBJ1-4, with 9 bases identical to TRBD1. This CDR3 is built from 16 residues. V trimming: 4 bases; J trimming: 4 bases; junction bases outside the gene matches: 8. Germline CDR1 and CDR2: SGHNT and YYREEE (reference sequence). CDR3 region: CASSPQQGAGNEKLFF. CDR3 in DNA: TGTGCCAGCAGCCCTCAACAGGGGGCTGGTAATGAAAAACTGTTTTTT. Based on the CDR3 plus reference TRBV5-4 and TRBJ1-4, the full variable domain is ETGVTQSPTHLIKTRGQQVTLRCSSQSGHNTVSWYQQALGQGPQFIFQYYREEENGRGNFPPRFSGLQFPNYSSELNVNALELDDSALYLCASSPQQGAGNEKLFFGSGTQLSVL.

A few counts support this clone. V usage is TRBV4-3 and J usage is TRBJ2-7, with 8 positions matching TRBD1. The germline CDR1 and CDR2 sequences are LGHNA and YSLEER. Trimming took 3 bases from V and 4 from J; bases not matched to a gene: 2. The CDR3 covers 13 residues. The CDR3 nucleotides are TGCGCCAGCAGCCATAGGACAGGGTACGAGCAGTACTTC. Translation gives CASSHRTGYEQYF.

V gene TRBV28 combines with J gene TRBJ2-3; D is unclear. The V gene's germline CDR1 is MDHEN and CDR2 SYDVKM. The CDR3 loop spans 15 amino acids. V lost 7 bases, J lost 4 bases, and 18 bases lay in between. CDR3 in DNA: TGTGCCAGCAACCTATCGCCTAGTGGTGCAGATACGCAGTATTTT. Translated, it gives CASNLSPSGADTQYF. The complete variable domain, with remaining parts taken from reference TRBV28 and TRBJ2-3, reads DVKVTQSSRYLVKRTGEKVFLECVQDMDHENMFWYRQDPGLGLRLIYFSYDVKMKEKGDIPEGYSVSREKKERFSLILESASTNQTSMYLCASNLSPSGADTQYFGPGTRLTVL.

This clone was detected only once. The rearrangement uses TRBV9 and TRBJ1-4; TRBD1 matches 12 bases. CDR1 is SGDLS, CDR2 YYNGEE, per germline. This CDR3 contains 16 residues. V was pared by 2 bases and J by 4 bases, with 3 bases of the junction left unmatched. The CDR3 here is CASSVGQGANNEKLFF. The CDR3 DNA sequence: TGTGCCAGCAGCGTGGGACAGGGGGCGAATAATGAAAAACTGTTTTTT.

In the case of this clone: One junction end disagrees with the germline gene, perhaps due to a read error. The rearrangement joins TRBV4-1 to TRBJ2-3; 9 bases are shared with TRBD2. The CDR3 covers 15 residues. CDR1 and CDR2 from the germline V gene are MGHRA and YSYEKL. The CDR3 loop is CASSQAPAALAGKDF. DNA of the CDR3: TGCGCCAGCAGCCAAGCCCCAGCGGCGCTAGCGGGGAAAGATTTT.